This entry lists 6 T cell receptor beta chains sequenced from one sample in a study of blood T cell repertoires in COVID-19. Data came from immunoSEQ multiplex PCR; TCRdb stores just in-frame clones and leaves some out. The sample has some 98,000 clones, around 82% seen once. Sample: peripheral blood. The receptor source for this set is a man between 65 and 85 years old with active or convalescent COVID-19.

The J gene is TRBJ1-1, the V gene TRBV6-4; no firm D call. The length of the CDR3 is 16 residues. Germline V lookup: CDR1 MRHNA, CDR2 SNTAGT. V was pared by 2 bases and J by 3 bases, with 16 bases between. The CDR3 reads CASSDNDTQRDTEAFF. The CDR3 DNA is TGTGCCAGCAGTGACAATGACACCCAGAGGGACACTGAAGCTTTCTTT.

V gene TRBV9 combines with J gene TRBJ1-2; 7 bases line up with TRBD1. Germline loops: CDR1 SGDLS, CDR2 YYNGEE. The trim removed 4 bases at V and 8 bases at J, leaving 8 bases unmatched. The CDR3 covers 13 residues. The CDR3 sequence is CASSFTGAGGYTF. In DNA form, the CDR3 reads TGTGCCAGCAGCTTCACAGGGGCTGGGGGCTACACCTTC.

The rearrangement joins TRBV11-2 to TRBJ2-7; 7 bases agree with TRBD1. From germline, CDR1 is SGHAT and CDR2 FQNNGV. J lost 7 bases, V lost 1 base, and 7 bases had no gene match. This CDR3 has 14 amino acids. Written as DNA, the CDR3 is TGTGCCAGCAGCTTAGTTCCGACAGGGCTTGAGCAGTACTTC. Protein sequence: CASSLVPTGLEQYF.

This sequence joins TRBV25-1 and TRBJ2-7, with D possibly TRBD2 on 6 matching bases. From germline, CDR1 is MGHDK and CDR2 SYGVNS. The CDR3 sequence is 14 residues long. The V end was cut by 6 bases, the J end by 7 bases, with 19 bases between. The CDR3 DNA follows: TGTGCCAGCAGCCGGGACGGGGGAACGGGAGAGCAGTACTTC. It specifies CASSRDGGTGEQYF.

The rearrangement links TRBV20-1 to TRBJ2-3; tentative D call: TRBD2 (5 bases). The V gene lost 3 bases and the J gene lost 6 bases, with 13 bases spanning the gap. From germline, CDR1 is DFQATT and CDR2 SNEGSKA (reference sequence). CDR3 length: 13 residues. CDR3 loop: CSASGEIGDTQYF. Written as DNA, the CDR3 is TGCAGTGCTAGTGGGGAGATAGGGGATACGCAGTATTTT.

This sequence joins TRBV18 and TRBJ2-2, with 7 bases fitting TRBD1. CDR3 length equals 16 residues. CDR1 and CDR2 from the germline V gene are KGHSH and LQKENI. Losses at the gene ends were 1 base for V and 6 bases for J; bases not matched to a gene: 8. The CDR3 sequence is CASSPQNRGKAGELFF. The CDR3 bases are TGTGCCAGCTCACCACAGAACAGGGGAAAGGCCGGGGAGCTGTTTTTT.